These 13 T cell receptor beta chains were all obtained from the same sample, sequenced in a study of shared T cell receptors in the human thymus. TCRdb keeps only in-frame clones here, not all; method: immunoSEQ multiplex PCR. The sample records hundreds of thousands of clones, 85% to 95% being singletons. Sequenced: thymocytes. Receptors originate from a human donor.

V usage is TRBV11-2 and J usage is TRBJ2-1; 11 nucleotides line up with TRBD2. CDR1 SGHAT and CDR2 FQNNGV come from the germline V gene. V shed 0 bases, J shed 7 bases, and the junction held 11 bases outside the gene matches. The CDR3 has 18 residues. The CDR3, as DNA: TGTGCCAGCAGCTTAGAGTGGACCGTAGCGGGAGGGCCAAATGAGCAGTTCTTC. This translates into CASSLEWTVAGGPNEQFF.

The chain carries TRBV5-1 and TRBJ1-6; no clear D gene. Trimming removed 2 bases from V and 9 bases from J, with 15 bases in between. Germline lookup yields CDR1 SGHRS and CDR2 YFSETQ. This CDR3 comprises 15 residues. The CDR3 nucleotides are TGCGCCAGCAGCTTCGCCCAGGCCCTTTCTTCACCCCTCCACTTT. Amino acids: CASSFAQALSSPLHF.

This CDR3 reads CASSLPSSTGLMGGYTF. CDR3 bases: TGTGCCAGCAGCTTACCCTCCAGTACAGGGCTTATGGGAGGCTACACCTTC. This chain uses TRBV7-2 with TRBJ1-2, with D possibly being TRBD1 (6 bases). Germline V gene lookup returns CDR1 SGHTA and CDR2 FQGNSA. This CDR3 is 17 amino acids long. Trimming took off 2 bases at V and 8 bases at J, with 24 bases between the two ends.

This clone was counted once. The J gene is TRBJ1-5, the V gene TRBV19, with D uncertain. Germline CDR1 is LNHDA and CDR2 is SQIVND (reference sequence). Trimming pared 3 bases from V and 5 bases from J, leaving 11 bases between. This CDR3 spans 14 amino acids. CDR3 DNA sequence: TGTGCCAGTAGTATTTTGAACCGAGATCAGCCCCAGCATTTT. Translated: CASSILNRDQPQHF.

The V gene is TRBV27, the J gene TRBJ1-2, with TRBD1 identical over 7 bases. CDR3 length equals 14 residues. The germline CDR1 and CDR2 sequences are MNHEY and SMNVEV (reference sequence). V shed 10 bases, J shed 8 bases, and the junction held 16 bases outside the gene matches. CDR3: CATRGGEGALGYTF. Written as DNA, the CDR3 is TGTGCCACCCGCGGGGGGGAGGGGGCGCTCGGCTACACCTTC.

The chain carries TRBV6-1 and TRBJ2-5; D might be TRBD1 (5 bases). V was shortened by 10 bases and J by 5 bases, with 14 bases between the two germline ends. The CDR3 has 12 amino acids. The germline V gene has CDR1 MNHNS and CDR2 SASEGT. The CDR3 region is CATPQGRETQYF. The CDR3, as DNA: TGTGCCACCCCGCAGGGAAGGGAGACCCAGTACTTC.

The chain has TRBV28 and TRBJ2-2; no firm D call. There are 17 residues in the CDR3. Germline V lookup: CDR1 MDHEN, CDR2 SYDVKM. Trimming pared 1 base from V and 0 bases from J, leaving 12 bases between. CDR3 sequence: CASSLLDRASNTGELFF. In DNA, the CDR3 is TGTGCCAGCAGTTTATTGGATCGGGCCTCGAACACCGGGGAGCTGTTTTTT.

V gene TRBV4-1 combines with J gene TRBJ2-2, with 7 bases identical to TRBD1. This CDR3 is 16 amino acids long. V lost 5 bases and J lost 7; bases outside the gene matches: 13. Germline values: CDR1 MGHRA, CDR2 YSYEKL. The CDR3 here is CASSEASARGSGELFF. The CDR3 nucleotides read TGCGCCAGCAGCGAAGCCAGCGCCAGGGGGAGCGGGGAGCTGTTTTTT.

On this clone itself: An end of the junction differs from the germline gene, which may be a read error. The CDR3 coding sequence is TGTGCCAGCAAACCGGGCCCCACCTTCTACGGGCAGTACTTC. This encodes CASKPGPTFYGQYF. The chain is built from TRBV28 and TRBJ2-7; D unresolved. Germline V gene data show CDR1 as MDHEN and CDR2 as SYDVKM. This CDR3 is built from 14 residues.

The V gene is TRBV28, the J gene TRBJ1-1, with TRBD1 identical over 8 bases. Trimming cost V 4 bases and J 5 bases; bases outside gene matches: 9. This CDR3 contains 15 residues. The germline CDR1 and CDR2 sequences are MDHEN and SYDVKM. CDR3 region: CASSSYRGGDTEAFF. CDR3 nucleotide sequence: TGTGCCAGCAGTTCCTACAGGGGGGGGGATACTGAAGCTTTCTTT.

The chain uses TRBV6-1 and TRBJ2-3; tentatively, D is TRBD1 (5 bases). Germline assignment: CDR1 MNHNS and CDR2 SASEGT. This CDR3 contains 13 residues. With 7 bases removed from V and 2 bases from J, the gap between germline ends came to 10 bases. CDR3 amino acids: CASTRQTTDTQYF. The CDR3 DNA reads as TGTGCCAGCACCCGACAGACCACAGATACGCAGTATTTT.

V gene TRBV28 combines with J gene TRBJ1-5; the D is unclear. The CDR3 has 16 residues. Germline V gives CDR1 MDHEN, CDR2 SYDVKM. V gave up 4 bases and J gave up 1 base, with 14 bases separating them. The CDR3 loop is CASSSAGKASNQPQHF. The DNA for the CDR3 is TGTGCCAGCAGTTCCGCCGGTAAAGCCAGCAATCAGCCCCAGCATTTT.

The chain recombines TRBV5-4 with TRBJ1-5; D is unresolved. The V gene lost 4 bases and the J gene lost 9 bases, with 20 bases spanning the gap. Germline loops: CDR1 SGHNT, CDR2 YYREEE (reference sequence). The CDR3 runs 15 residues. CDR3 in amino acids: CASSVNLSRPRPQHF. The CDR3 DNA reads TGTGCCAGCAGCGTAAATCTTTCGCGGCCCCGGCCCCAGCATTTT.